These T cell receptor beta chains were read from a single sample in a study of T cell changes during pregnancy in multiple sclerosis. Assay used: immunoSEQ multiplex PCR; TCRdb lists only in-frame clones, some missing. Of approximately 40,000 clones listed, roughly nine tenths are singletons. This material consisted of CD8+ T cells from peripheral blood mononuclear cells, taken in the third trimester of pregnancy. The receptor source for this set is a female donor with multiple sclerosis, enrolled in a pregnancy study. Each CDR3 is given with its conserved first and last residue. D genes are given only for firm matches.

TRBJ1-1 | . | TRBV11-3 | TGTGCCAGCAGCTTTACAGCAGGGTCTGAAGCTTTCTTT | CASSFTAGSEAFF
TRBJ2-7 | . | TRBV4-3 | TGCGCCAGCAGCCAAGAGGTGGATAGCGGAGCCTACGAGCAGTACTTC | CASSQEVDSGAYEQYF
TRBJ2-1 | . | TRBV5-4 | TGTGCCAGCAACTGGGCCGGATGGGAGTTCTTC | CASNWAGWEFF
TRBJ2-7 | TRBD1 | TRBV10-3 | TGTGCCATCAGCGACGGACCGGGACAGGGCTCCTACGAGCAGTACTTC | CAISDGPGQGSYEQYF
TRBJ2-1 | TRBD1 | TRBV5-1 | TGCGCCAGCAGCGCAGACAGGGATTGGGATGAGCAGTTCTTC | CASSADRDWDEQFF
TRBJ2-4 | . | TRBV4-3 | TGCGCCAGCAGCCTCGGGAGTGCTGGAGGAAACATTCAGTACTTC | CASSLGSAGGNIQYF
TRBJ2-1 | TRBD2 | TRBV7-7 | TGTGCTAGCAGCTTGAACCGCGGGAGGGGGGATGAGCAGTTCTTC | CASSLNRGRGDEQFF
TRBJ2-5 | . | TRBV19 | TGTGCCAGTGGTATAGCAGTGGGCGAGACCCAGTACTTC | CASGIAVGETQYF
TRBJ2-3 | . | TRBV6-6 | TGTGCCAGCAGCACGGGAGAGAGAGATACGCAGTATTTT | CASSTGERDTQYF
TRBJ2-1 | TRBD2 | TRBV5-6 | TGTGCCAGCAGCTTGCCGGGAGGGCCCTCGGGTGAGCAGTTCTTC | CASSLPGGPSGEQFF